This entry features one TCR beta chain sequence. It lacks a known antigen. No clone much larger than this one lies a single base away; base qualities are absent. This entry comes from a study of persistence of HIV-infected CD4 T cells (dated by TCRdb to the early 2020s). Regarding the research as a whole: The study isolated CMV- and HIV-1 Gag-responding CD4+ T cells from ART-treated individuals to examine antigen-driven clonal expansion of HIV-1-infected cells. The median time participants had been on suppressive ART was over seven years. Peripheral blood samples of up to roughly 200 mL were obtained at multiple time points, with the exception of two participants, for whom leukapheresis was performed at a single time point. The TCR cluster analysis across participants included under ten participants for CMV and over 5 participants for Gag. The clonality of all cells in each sorted population was assessed by TCRbeta sequencing, whereas the clonality of infected cells was assessed by proviral sequencing.

TCRbeta repertoires were sequenced from genomic DNA with the immunoSEQ hsTCRB assay version 4 in survey mode. For TCRbeta sequencing, genomic DNA was diluted to around 11 ng/uL, with up to 1 ug used per sample. Per the source publication's procedure: ImmunoSeq Analyzer 3.0 was used for analysis of TCRbeta data, and diversity was computed on productive nucleotide rearrangements. Lower-bound TCR diversity was estimated with the improved Chao index, and clonality with the Gini coefficient using the Immunarch R package. Different nucleotide rearrangements encoding the same CDR3beta amino acid sequence were treated as distinct clonotypes. TCRbeta sequences significantly enriched in antigen-responding cells relative to anti-CD3/anti-CD28-activated cells were identified by differential abundance analysis. GLIPH2 clustered TCRs by predicted peptide-MHC specificity, both within individual participants and across merged participant data sets. In TCRdb, the immuneACCESS table is reduced to in-frame sequences with V and J assigned. These tables do not hold every clone; where another copy was compared, an unresolved V gene accounts for under half, and the others remain unexplained. The V and J calls and clone size come from that table; D and trimming were worked out from the DNA. The table for this sample lists 30,000 to 45,000 clones; over 65% of them were counted only once. The ten largest clonotypes hold around 5% of the sample.

Overall results and qualifications from the work: Antigen-responding cells were enriched for expanded CDR3beta sequences that were degenerate, which suggests that CD4+ responses to CMV and Gag underwent convergent selection. Within the same sorted populations, TCR oligoclonality correlated with proviral oligoclonality. Significantly lower TCRbeta richness was observed in CMV- and Gag-responding cells than in anti-CD3/anti-CD28-responding cells, and higher oligoclonality was observed in CMV-responding cells than in CD3/CD28-stimulated and Gag-responding cells. Only a small number of individuals took part in the study, and the range of antigens tested was limited. Bulk TCR analyses could not be limited to the rare CMV-responding cells that actually contained HIV-1 proviruses.

The V and J ends are trimmed by 3 bases and 1 base, leaving 9 bases between them. From its cysteine to its phenylalanine, the CDR3 spans 14 amino acids. Here the CDR3 DNA is all that survives: 42 bases in frame from base 1. CDR1 and CDR2, looked up from the germline V gene, are KGHSY and FQNENV. This specimen's treatment or condition label, interpreted: suppressive antiretroviral therapy. A pool of overlapping 15-mer peptides from HIV-1 Gag, at 0.85 to 1 ug per peptide per mL, was used to stimulate the cells. Memory CD4+ T cells that did not respond, being CD40L-negative, CD69-negative and CD45RO-high, were sorted as memory populations depleted of antigen-responding cells. HIV-1-infected adults in whom suppressive ART had been started during chronic infection were enrolled as participants. Participants had undetectable plasma HIV-1 RNA below 50 copies/mL for at least 4 years. To be included, a participant needed positive CMV serology and a CD4+ T cell count above 400 cells/uL. Before stimulation, PBMCs were isolated using density centrifugation and then depleted of CD8+ T cells. For 15 to 20 hours, the CD8-depleted PBMCs were stimulated with anti-CD28/CD49d costimulation, a CD40-blocking antibody, and enfuvirtide to prevent new infections. Cell sorting was performed on a Beckman Coulter MoFlo Legacy or XDP sorter, and dead cells were excluded with propidium iodide. Genomic DNA was extracted using the QIAamp DNA Mini Kit for samples with more than one million cells and using the Quick-DNA Microprep Kit for all other samples.

This clonotype was sampled from an adult with HIV. The donor label of this sample is uncertain. The starting material was cultured CD4+ T cells from PBMCs, obtained from a patient who received antiretroviral therapy. The cell subset or site label on this specimen signifies: CD40L-CD69- CD45RO-high memory CD4 T cells not responding to Gag peptides. The rearrangement joined TRBV16 to TRBJ2-5, with a weak D call of TRBD1 (6 bases match). The CDR3 loop reads CASSQDRPQETQYF. The nucleotides read TGTGCCAGCAGCCAGGACAGACCCCAAGAGACCCAGTACTTC.